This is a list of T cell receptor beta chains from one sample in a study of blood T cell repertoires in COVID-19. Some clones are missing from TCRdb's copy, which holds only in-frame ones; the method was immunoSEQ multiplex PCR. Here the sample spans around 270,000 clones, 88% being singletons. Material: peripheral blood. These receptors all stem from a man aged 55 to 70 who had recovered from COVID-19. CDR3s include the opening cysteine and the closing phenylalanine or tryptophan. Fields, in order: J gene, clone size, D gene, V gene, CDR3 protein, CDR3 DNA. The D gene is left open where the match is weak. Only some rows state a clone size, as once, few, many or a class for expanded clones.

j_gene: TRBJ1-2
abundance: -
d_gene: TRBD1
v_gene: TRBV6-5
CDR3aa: CASSRDRSYGYTF
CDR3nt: TGTGCCAGCAGCCGGGACAGGAGCTATGGCTACACCTTC

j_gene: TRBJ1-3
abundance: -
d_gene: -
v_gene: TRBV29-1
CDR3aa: CSVGGDGNTIYF
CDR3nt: TGCAGCGTTGGTGGAGACGGAAACACCATATATTTT

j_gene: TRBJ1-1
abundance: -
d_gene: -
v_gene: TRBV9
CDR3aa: CASSGQSKLNTEAFF
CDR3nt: TGTGCCAGCAGCGGACAGAGCAAGTTGAACACTGAAGCTTTCTTT

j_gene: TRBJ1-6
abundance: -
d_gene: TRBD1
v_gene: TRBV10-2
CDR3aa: CASSPGQGVSPLHF
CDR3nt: TGCGCCAGCAGTCCGGGACAGGGGGTGTCACCCCTCCACTTT

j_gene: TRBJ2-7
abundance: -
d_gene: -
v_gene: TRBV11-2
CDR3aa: CASSPTGGEEQYF
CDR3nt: TGTGCCAGCAGCCCCACAGGGGGGGAGGAGCAGTACTTC

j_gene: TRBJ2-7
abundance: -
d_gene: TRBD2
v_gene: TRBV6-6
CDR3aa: CASSYSRRGGDEQYF
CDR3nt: TGTGCCAGCAGTTACTCTAGACGGGGGGGAGACGAGCAGTACTTC

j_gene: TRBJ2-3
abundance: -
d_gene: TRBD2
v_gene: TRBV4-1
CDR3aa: CASSQDGGGGAVDTQYF
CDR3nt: TGCGCCAGCAGCCAAGATGGTGGCGGGGGGGCCGTAGATACGCAGTATTTT

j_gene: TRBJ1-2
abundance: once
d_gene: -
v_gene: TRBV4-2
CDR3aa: CASSQEYFRGYTF
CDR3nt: TGTGCCAGCAGCCAAGAGTATTTCAGGGGCTACACCTTC

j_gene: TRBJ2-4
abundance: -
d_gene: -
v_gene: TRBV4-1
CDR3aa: CASSPGRYKNIQYF
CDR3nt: TGCGCCAGCAGCCCAGGGCGGTACAAAAACATTCAGTACTTC

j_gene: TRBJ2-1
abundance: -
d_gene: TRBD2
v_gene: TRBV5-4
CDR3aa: CASSQGLAGGNEQFF
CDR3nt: TGTGCCAGCAGCCAAGGACTAGCGGGGGGCAATGAGCAGTTCTTC

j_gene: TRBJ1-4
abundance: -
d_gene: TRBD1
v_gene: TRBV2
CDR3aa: CASSEGKRWTGEGGEKLFF
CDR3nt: TGTGCCAGCAGTGAAGGGAAACGATGGACAGGGGAGGGAGGAGAAAAACTGTTTTTT

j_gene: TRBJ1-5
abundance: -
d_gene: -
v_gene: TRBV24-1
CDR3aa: CATSDGAGNQPQHF
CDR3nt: TGTGCCACCAGTGATGGGGCGGGGAATCAGCCCCAGCATTTT

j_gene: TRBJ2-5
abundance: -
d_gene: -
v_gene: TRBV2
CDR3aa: CASREGGGGQETQYF
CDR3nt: TGTGCCAGCAGGGAAGGGGGAGGAGGCCAAGAGACCCAGTACTTC

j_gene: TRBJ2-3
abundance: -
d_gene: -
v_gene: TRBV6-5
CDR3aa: CASRPRPQGTDTQYF
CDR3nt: TGTGCCAGCAGGCCCAGACCGCAGGGCACAGATACGCAGTATTTT

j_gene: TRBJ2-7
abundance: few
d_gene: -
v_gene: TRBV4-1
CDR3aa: CASSLRQSSSYEQYF
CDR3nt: TGCGCCAGCAGCCTCAGGCAAAGTAGCTCCTACGAGCAGTACTTC

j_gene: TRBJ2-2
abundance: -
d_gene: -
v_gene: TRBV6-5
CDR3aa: CASSRTFNTGELFF
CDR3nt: TGTGCCAGCAGTCGGACATTCAACACCGGGGAGCTGTTTTTT

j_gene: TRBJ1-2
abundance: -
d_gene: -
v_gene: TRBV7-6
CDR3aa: CASSLAHQEGIYGYTF
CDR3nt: TGTGCCAGCAGCTTAGCGCACCAGGAGGGGATCTATGGCTACACCTTC

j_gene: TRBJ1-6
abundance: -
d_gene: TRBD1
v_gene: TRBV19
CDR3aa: CASSTKTGAFNSPLHF
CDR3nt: TGTGCCAGTAGTACGAAGACAGGGGCGTTTAATTCACCCCTCCACTTT

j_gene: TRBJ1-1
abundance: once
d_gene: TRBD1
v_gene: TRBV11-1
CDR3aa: CASSLPTGTGEAFF
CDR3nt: TGTGCCAGCAGCTTACCCACCGGGACAGGTGAAGCTTTCTTT

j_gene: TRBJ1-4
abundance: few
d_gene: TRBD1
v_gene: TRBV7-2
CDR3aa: CASSPYRGRPFNEKLFF
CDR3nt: TGTGCCAGCAGCCCTTACAGGGGGCGCCCGTTTAATGAAAAACTGTTTTTT

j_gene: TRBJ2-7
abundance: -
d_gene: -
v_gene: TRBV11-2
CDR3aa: CASSLTRVSEQYF
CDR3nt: TGTGCCAGCAGCTTAACCAGGGTATCCGAGCAGTACTTC

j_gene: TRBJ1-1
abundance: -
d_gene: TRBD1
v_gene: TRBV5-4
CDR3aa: CASSLPGQASLGAFF
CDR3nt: TGTGCCAGCAGCTTACCGGGACAGGCTTCTCTAGGAGCTTTCTTT

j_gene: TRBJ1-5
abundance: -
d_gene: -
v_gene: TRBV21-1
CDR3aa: CASSRRGDRGSLLHQPQHF
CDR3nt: TGTGCCAGCAGCAGAAGGGGAGACAGGGGAAGTCTCCTCCATCAGCCCCAGCATTTT

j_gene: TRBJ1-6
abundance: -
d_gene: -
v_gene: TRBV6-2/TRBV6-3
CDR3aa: CASSLQGLGNSPLHF
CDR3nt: TGTGCCAGCAGTTTACAGGGATTGGGGAATTCACCCCTCCACTTT

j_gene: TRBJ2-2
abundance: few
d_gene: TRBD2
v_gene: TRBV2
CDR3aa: CASTSSGGTGELFF
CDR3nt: TGTGCCAGCACCTCTAGCGGCGGGACCGGGGAGCTGTTTTTT

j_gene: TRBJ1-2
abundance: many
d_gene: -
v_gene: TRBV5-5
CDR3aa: CASSLVVGQGGGYTF
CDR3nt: TGTGCCAGCAGCTTGGTCGTAGGTCAGGGTGGTGGCTACACCTTC

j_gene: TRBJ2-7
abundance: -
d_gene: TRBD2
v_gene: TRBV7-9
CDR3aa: CASSLRTSGAYEQYF
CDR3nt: TGTGCCAGCAGCTTACGGACTAGCGGGGCTTACGAGCAGTACTTC

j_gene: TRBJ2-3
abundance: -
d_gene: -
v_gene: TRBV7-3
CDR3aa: CASSDGASTDTQYF
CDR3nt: TGTGCCAGCAGCGACGGAGCGAGTACAGATACGCAGTATTTT

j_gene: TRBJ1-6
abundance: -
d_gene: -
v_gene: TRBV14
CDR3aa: CASSLQGNSPLHF
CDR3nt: TGTGCCAGCAGCCTACAGGGTAATTCACCCCTCCACTTT

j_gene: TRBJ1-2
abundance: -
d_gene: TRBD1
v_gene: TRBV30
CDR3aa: CAWRPRNRGRNGYTF
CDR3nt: TGTGCCTGGAGGCCTCGAAACAGGGGTAGGAATGGCTACACCTTC

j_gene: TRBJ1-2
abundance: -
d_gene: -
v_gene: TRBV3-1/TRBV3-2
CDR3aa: CASSQRTVYGYTF
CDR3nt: TGTGCCAGCAGCCAAAGGACAGTTTATGGCTACACCTTC

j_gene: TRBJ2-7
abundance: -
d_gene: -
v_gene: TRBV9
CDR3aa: CASSPGHLSSYEQYF
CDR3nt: TGTGCCAGCAGCCCGGGACACCTGAGCTCCTACGAGCAGTACTTC

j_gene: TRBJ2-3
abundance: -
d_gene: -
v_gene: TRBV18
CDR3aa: CASSPGEGKTDTQYF
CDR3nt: TGTGCCAGCTCACCTGGAGAGGGAAAGACAGATACGCAGTATTTT

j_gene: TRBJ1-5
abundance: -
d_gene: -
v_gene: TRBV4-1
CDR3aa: CASSQERGGNQPQHF
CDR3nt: TGCGCCAGCAGCCAAGAACGGGGGGGCAATCAGCCCCAGCATTTT

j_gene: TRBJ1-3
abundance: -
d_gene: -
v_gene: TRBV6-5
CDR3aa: CASSSRAPLSGNTIYF
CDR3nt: TGTGCCAGCAGTTCGCGGGCGCCACTCTCTGGAAACACCATATATTTT

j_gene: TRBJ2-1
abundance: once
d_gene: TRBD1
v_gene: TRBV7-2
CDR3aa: CASSRGGQQFYNEQFF
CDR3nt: TGTGCCAGCAGCAGAGGGGGCCAACAATTTTACAATGAGCAGTTCTTC

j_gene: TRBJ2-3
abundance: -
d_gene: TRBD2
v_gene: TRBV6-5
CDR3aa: CASGRLAGGDTQYF
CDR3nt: TGTGCCAGCGGAAGACTAGCGGGGGGGGATACGCAGTATTTT

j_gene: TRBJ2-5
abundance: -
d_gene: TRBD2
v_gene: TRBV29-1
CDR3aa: CSVPSRGGAETQYF
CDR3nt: TGCAGCGTTCCGTCCCGCGGGGGGGCCGAGACCCAGTACTTC

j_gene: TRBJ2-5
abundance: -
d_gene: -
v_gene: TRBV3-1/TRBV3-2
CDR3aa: CASSQEPEKVWETQYF
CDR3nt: TGTGCCAGCAGCCAAGAGCCGGAGAAGGTTTGGGAGACCCAGTACTTC

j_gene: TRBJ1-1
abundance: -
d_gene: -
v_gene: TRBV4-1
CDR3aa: CASSQDASGGGTEAFF
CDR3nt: TGCGCCAGCAGCCAAGATGCGAGCGGGGGGGGCACTGAAGCTTTCTTT

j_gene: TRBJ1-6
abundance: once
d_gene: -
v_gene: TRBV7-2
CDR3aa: CASSLATGNNSPLHF
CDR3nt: TGTGCCAGCAGCTTAGCGACAGGCAATAATTCACCCCTCCACTTT